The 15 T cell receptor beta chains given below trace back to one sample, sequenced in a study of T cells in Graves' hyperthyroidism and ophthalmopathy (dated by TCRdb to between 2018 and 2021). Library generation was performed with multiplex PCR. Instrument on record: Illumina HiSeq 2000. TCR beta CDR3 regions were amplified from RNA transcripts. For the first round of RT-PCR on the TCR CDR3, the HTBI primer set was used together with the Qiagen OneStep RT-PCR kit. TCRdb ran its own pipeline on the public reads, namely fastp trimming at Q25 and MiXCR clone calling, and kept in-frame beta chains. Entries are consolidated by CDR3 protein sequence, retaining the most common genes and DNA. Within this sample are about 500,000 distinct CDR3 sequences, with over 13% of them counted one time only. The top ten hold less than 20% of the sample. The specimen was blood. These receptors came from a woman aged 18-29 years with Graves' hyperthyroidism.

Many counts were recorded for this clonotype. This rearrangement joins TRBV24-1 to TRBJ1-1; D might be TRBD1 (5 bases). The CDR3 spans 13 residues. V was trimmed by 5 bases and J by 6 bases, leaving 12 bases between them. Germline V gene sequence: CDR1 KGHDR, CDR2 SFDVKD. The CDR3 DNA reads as TGTGCCACCAGTGGACAGCTTGGGGCTGAAGCTTTCTTT. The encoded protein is CATSGQLGAEAFF.

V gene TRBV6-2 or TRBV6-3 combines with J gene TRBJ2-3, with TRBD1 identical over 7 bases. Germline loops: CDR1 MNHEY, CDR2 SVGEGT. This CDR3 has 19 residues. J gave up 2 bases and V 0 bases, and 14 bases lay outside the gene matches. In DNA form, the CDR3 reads TGTGCCAGCAGTTACTCGAACTGGCAGGGGGACCAACTCACAGATACGCAGTATTTT. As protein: CASSYSNWQGDQLTDTQYF.

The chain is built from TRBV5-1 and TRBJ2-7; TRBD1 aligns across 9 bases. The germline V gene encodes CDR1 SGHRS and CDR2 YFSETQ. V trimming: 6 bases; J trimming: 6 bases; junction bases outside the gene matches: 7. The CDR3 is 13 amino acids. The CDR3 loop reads CASNWGQGTEQYF. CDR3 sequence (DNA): TGCGCCAGCAATTGGGGACAGGGAACCGAGCAGTACTTC.

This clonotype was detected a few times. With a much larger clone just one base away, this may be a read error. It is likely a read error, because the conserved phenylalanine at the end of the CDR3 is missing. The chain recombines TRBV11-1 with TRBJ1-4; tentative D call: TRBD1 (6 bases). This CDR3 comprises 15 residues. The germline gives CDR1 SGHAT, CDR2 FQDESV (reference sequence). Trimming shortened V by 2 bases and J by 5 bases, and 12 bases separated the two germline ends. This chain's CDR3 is CASSLRTARNEKLFL. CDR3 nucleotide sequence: TGTGCCAGCAGCTTAAGGACAGCGAGGAATGAAAAACTGTTTCTT.

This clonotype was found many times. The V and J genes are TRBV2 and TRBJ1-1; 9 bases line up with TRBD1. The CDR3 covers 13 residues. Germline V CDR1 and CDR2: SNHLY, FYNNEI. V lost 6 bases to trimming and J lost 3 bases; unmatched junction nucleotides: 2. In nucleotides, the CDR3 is TGTGCCAGCAGAGACAGGGGGTACACTGAAGCTTTCTTT. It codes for CASRDRGYTEAFF.

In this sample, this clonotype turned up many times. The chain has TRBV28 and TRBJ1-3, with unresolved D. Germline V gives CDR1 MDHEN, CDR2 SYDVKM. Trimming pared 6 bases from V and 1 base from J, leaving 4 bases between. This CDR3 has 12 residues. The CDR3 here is CASRGSGNTIYF. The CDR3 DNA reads TGTGCCAGCAGGGGGTCTGGAAACACCATATATTTT.

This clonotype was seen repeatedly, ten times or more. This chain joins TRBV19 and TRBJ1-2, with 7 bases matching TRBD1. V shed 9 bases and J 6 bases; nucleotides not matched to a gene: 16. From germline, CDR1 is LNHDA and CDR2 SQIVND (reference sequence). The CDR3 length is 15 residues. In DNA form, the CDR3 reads TGTGCCAGCCTAGCCTCCCCAGGGACAGTAAATGGCTACACCTTC. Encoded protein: CASLASPGTVNGYTF.

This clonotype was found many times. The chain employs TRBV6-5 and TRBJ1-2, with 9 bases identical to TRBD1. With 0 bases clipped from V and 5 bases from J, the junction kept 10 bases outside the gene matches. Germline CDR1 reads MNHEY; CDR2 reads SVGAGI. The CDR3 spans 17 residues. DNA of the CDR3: TGTGCCAGCAGTTACTCATCCGGCGGGACAGGGCTATATGGCTACACCTTC. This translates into CASSYSSGGTGLYGYTF.

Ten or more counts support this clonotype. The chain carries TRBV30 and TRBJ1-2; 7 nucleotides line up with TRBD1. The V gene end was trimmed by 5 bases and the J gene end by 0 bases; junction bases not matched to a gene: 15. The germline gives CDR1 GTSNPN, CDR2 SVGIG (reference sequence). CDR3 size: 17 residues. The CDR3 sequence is CAWLRDSQAQSNYGYTF. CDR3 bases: TGTGCCTGGCTACGGGACAGCCAGGCCCAATCTAACTATGGCTACACCTTC.

This CDR3 is CASSEVDGTGDYYGYTF. DNA for the CDR3: TGTGCCAGCAGTGAAGTAGACGGGACAGGGGACTACTATGGCTACACCTTC. The chain employs TRBV2 and TRBJ1-2; 10 bases line up with TRBD1. V gave up 1 base and J gave up 3 bases; unmatched junction bases: 8. The CDR3 is 17 amino acids. Germline V CDR1 and CDR2: SNHLY, FYNNEI.

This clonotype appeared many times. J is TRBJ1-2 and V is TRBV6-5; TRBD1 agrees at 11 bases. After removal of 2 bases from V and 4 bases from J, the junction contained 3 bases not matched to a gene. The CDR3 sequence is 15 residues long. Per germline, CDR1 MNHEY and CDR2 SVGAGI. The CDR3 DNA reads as TGTGCCAGCAGTTACGGGACAGGGGGTCGCTATGGCTACACCTTC. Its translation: CASSYGTGGRYGYTF.

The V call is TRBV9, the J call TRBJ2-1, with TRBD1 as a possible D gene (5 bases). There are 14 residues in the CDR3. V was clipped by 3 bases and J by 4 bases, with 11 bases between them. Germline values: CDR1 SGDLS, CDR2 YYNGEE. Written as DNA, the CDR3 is TGTGCCAGCAGCGAACAGGACCCATACAATGAGCAGTTCTTC. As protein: CASSEQDPYNEQFF.

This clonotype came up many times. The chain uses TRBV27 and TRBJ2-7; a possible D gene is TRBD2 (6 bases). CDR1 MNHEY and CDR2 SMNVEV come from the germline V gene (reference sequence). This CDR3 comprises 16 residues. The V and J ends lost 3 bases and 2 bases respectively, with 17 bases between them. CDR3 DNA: TGTGCCAGCAGTTTTACCGGGTGGGGGGAGACCTACGAGCAGTACTTC. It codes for CASSFTGWGETYEQYF.

The CDR3 loop is CASSPTSGWPYNEQFF. The CDR3 DNA sequence: TGTGCCAGCAGTCCAACTAGCGGGTGGCCCTACAATGAGCAGTTCTTC. This chain links TRBV27 with TRBJ2-1, with 9 bases that match TRBD2. This CDR3 comprises 16 residues. Germline V CDR1 and CDR2: MNHEY, SMNVEV (reference sequence). The V and J ends lost 5 bases and 2 bases, in that order; junction bases with no gene match: 7.

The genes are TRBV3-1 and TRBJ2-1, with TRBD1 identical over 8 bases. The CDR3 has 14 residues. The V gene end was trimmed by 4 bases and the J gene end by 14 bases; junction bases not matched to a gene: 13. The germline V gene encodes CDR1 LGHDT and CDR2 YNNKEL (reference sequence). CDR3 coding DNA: TGTGCCAGCAGCCGACCCGATGCCGGGACAGGAAAGTTCTTC. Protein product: CASSRPDAGTGKFF.